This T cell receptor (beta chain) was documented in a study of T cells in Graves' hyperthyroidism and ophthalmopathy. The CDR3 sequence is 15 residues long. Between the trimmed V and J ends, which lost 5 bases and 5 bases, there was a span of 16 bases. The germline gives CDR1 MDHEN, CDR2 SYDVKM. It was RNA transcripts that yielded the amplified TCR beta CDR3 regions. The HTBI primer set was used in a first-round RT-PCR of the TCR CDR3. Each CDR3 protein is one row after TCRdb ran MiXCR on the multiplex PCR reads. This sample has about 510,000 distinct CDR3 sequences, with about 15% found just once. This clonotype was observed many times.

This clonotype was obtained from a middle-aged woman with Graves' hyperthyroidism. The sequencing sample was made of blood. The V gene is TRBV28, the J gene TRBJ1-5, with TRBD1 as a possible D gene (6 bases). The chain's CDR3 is CASSGTLRGHQPQHF. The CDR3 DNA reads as TGTGCCAGCAGTGGTACTCTCAGGGGCCATCAGCCCCAGCATTTT.